This T cell receptor (beta chain) was recorded in a study of T cell repertoires in cytomegalovirus infection. Whole-study context: Public signatures in TCR beta pointed to CMV infection and matching HLA type. Whole-study results and caveats: Frequencies of public TCR beta families were cumulated, and this identified carriers of CMV plus the relevant HLA. The ex vivo response was dominated by HLA-C-restricted CMV-specific TCR beta clonotypes.

TCRdb processed the reads anew with MiXCR; each CDR3 protein has one entry. This table holds around 440,000 distinct CDR3 sequences, about 11% found once. The germline V gene encodes CDR1 MNHNS and CDR2 SASEGT. Deletions cut 3 bases from V and 5 bases from J, with 7 bases between. The CDR3 length is 13 residues. This clonotype was seen a few times. Antigen unknown. The chain has TRBV6-1 and TRBJ2-2; D gene uncertain. Sequencing was performed on PBMCs. This TCR came from a human donor in good health (CMV status not recorded). Some clones in this sample may be carry-over from other donors' samples. The DNA of the CDR3 is TGTGCCAGCAGTGAGCTTATTACCGGGGAGCTGTTTTTT. Translation: CASSELITGELFF.